The source of this T cell receptor (beta chain) is a study of control samples from healthy donors and cancer patients. Trimming at V came to 8 bases and at J to 2 bases, leaving 12 bases not matched to a gene. Germline V gives CDR1 LNHDA, CDR2 SQIVND (reference sequence). The CDR3 spans 16 residues. Using immunoSEQ multiplex PCR, the repertoire was profiled, and TCRdb retains in-frame clones only, with some absent. The repertoire holds 90,000 to 100,000 clones, about 88% seen once, with roughly 40% in the top ten. This clonotype originated in a man between 70 and 80 years old with lung cancer. The source material was PBMCs. The rearrangement links TRBV19 to TRBJ2-3; TRBD2 agrees at 8 bases. The CDR3 spells CASSPGASGFTDTQYF. CDR3 sequence (DNA): TGTGCCAGTTCGCCGGGGGCTAGCGGGTTCACAGATACGCAGTATTTT.